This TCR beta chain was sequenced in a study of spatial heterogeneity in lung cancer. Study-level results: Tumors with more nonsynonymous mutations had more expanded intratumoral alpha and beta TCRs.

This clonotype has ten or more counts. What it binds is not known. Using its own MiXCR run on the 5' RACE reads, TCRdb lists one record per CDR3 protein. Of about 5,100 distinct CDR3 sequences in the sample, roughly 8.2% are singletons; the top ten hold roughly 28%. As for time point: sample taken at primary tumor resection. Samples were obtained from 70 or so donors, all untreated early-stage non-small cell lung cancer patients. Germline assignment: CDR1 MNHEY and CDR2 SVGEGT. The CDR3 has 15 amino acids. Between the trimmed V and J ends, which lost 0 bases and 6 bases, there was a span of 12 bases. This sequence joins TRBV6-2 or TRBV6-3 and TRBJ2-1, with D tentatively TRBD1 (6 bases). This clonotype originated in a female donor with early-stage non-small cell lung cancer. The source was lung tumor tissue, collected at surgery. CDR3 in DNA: TGTGCCAGCAGTTACTCGGGACATCACTCCAATGAGCAGTTCTTC. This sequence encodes CASSYSGHHSNEQFF.